This TCR beta chain was observed in a study of cytomegalovirus exposure and HLA in healthy donors. Study-level points and caveats: Many donors carried some public TCRs, although rarity characterized most TCR sequences. TRBV6-2, TRBV6-3 and other indistinguishable V segments were excluded. The study put 150 or so TCR beta chains on its list as cytomegalovirus-associated.

13 Jbeta primers and 60 Vbeta primers were used for the PCR. TCRdb's table, derived via immunoSEQ multiplex PCR, lists solely in-frame clones and lacks some. The sample comprises approximately 110,000 clones, roughly 80% of which are singletons, and over 5% rests with the top ten. This clone was seen a single time. As yet, its antigen is unknown. Deletions cut 8 bases from V and 1 base from J, with 12 bases between. The CDR3 has 14 residues. Germline CDR1 is SNHLY and CDR2 is FYNNEI. Sequencing was performed on PBMCs. The chain couples TRBV2 to TRBJ1-3; D is ambiguous. The source is a female donor in good health and CMV-seropositive. DNA for the CDR3: TGTGCCAGCTTCGGGGTCGGGTCTGGAAACACCATATATTTT. It codes for CASFGVGSGNTIYF.